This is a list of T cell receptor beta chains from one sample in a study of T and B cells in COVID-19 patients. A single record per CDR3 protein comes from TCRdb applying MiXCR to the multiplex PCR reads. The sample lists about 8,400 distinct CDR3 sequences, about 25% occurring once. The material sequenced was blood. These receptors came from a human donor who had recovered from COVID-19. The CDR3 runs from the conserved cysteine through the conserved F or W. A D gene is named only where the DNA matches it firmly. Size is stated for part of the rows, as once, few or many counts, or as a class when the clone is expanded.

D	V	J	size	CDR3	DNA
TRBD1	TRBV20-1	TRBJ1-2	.	CSARVGQGVNYGYTF	TGCAGTGCTAGAGTTGGGCAGGGGGTAAACTATGGCTACACCTTC
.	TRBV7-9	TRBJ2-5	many	CASSLGRLPRSQETQYF	TGTGCCAGCAGCTTAGGGCGGCTTCCTAGGAGCCAAGAGACCCAGTACTTC
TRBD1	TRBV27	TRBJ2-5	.	CASSWDRWRETQYF	TGTGCCAGCAGTTGGGACAGGTGGAGGGAGACCCAGTACTTC
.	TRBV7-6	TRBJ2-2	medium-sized	CASSFSNTGELFF	TGTGCCAGCAGCTTCTCGAACACCGGGGAGCTGTTTTTT
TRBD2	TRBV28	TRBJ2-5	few	CASSLTSGGQETQYF	TGTGCCAGCAGTTTAACTAGCGGGGGGCAAGAGACCCAGTACTTC
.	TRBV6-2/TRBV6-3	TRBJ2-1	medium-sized	CAISEWASEPEQFF	TGTGCCATCTCGGAATGGGCTAGCGAGCCTGAGCAGTTCTTC
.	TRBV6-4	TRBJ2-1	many	CASSAQSSYNEQFF	TGTGCCAGCAGTGCTCAGAGCTCCTACAATGAGCAGTTCTTC
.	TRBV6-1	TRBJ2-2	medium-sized	CASSVWTGELFF	TGTGCCAGCAGTGTCTGGACCGGGGAGCTGTTTTTT
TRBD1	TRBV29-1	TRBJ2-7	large	CSVEETGGYEQYF	TGCAGCGTTGAGGAGACAGGGGGCTACGAGCAGTACTTC
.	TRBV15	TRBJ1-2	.	CATSRDLGRNYGYTF	TGTGCCACCAGCAGAGATCTGGGCAGAAACTATGGCTACACCTTC
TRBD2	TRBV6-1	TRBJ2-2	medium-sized	CASSGLAGGTGELFF	TGTGCCAGCAGTGGACTAGCGGGGGGAACCGGGGAGCTGTTTTTT
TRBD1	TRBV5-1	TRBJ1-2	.	CASSLILQGNYGYTF	TGCGCCAGCAGCTTGATCCTACAGGGGAACTATGGCTACACCTTC
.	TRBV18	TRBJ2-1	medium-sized	CASSPRPYNEQFF	TGTGCCAGCTCACCACGACCGTACAATGAGCAGTTCTTC
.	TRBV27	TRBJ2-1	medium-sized	CASSRGPYNEQFF	TGTGCCAGCAGTAGGGGACCGTACAATGAGCAGTTCTTC
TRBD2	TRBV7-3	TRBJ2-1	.	CASSEVGGRAEEQFF	TGTGCCAGCAGCGAAGTGGGCGGGAGGGCCGAGGAGCAGTTCTTC
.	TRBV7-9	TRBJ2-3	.	CASRPPGSLTDTQYF	TGTGCCAGCAGACCTCCCGGGTCCCTCACAGATACGCAGTATTTT
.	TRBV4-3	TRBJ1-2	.	CASSQMDSLNYGYTF	TGCGCCAGCAGCCAAATGGACAGTCTTAACTATGGCTACACCTTC
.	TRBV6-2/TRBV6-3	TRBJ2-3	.	CASSGTGFSTDTQYF	TGTGCCAGCTCGGGGACCGGTTTTAGCACAGATACGCAGTATTTT
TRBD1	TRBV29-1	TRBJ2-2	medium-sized	CSFYRGAGELFF	TGCAGCTTTTACAGGGGGGCCGGGGAGCTGTTTTTT
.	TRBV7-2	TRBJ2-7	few	CASSQSSYEQYF	TGTGCCAGCAGTCAGAGCTCCTACGAGCAGTACTTC
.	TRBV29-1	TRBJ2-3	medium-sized	CSAVGVGSTDTQYF	TGCAGCGCCGTAGGGGTTGGCAGCACAGATACGCAGTATTTT
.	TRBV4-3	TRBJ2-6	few	CASSQNRFQVSRANVLTF	TGCGCCAGCAGCCAGAACCGATTTCAAGTTTCTCGGGCCAACGTCCTGACTTTC
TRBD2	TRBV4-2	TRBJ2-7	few	CASSQRTGGAYEQYF	TGTGCCAGCAGCCAAAGAACGGGAGGGGCCTACGAGCAGTACTTC
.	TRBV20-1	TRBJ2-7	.	CSATQPGTVSYEQYF	TGCAGTGCTACTCAGCCCGGGACTGTCTCCTACGAGCAGTACTTC
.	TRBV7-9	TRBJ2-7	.	CASSLDFGGPYEQYF	TGTGCCAGCAGCCTCGATTTCGGGGGACCCTACGAGCAGTACTTC
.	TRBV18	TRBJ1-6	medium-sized	CASSPLGEGNSPLHF	TGTGCCAGCTCACCACTAGGGGAGGGGAATTCACCCCTCCACTTT
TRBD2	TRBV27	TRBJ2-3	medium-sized	CASRPSGGTSTDTQYF	TGTGCCAGCAGACCAAGCGGGGGGACTAGCACAGATACGCAGTATTTT
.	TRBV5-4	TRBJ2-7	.	CASSGPLPLEQYF	TGCGCCAGCAGCGGGCCTCTCCCACTCGAGCAGTACTTC
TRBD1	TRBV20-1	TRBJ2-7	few	CSASDRVPQLYEQYF	TGCAGTGCTAGCGACAGGGTCCCACAGTTATACGAGCAGTACTTC
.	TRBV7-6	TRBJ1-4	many	CASSGPGGTTNEKLFF	TGTGCCAGCAGCGGTCCCGGGGGCACAACTAATGAAAAACTGTTTTTT
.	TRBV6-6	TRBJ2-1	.	CASRWGGLREQFF	TGTGCCAGCCGGTGGGGGGGCCTCAGGGAGCAGTTCTTC
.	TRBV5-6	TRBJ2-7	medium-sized	CASSSGPSSPSYEQYF	TGTGCCAGCAGCTCCGGCCCCTCGTCGCCCAGCTACGAGCAGTACTTC
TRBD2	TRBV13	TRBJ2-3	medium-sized	CASSWSGGASDTQYF	TGTGCCAGCAGCTGGAGCGGGGGGGCCTCAGATACGCAGTATTTT
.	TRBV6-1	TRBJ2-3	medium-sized	CASSEVWGVRTDTQYF	TGTGCCAGCAGTGAAGTATGGGGGGTGAGGACAGATACGCAGTATTTT
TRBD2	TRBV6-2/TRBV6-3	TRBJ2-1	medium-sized	CASSYSFDLAGTYNEQFF	TGTGCCAGCAGTTACTCGTTTGATCTAGCGGGGACTTACAATGAGCAGTTCTTC
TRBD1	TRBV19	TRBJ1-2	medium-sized	CASSKDRPIFGYTF	TGTGCCAGTAGTAAGGACAGGCCTATTTTTGGCTACACCTTC
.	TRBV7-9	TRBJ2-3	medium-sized	CASSFRDTQYF	TGTGCCAGCAGCTTCAGGGATACGCAGTATTTT
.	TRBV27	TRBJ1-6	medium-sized	CASSPQPILPLHF	TGTGCCAGCAGTCCCCAGCCGATTCTCCCCCTCCACTTT
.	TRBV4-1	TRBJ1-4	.	CASSQVRGEKLFF	TGCGCCAGCAGCCAAGTGCGCGGGGAAAAACTGTTTTTT
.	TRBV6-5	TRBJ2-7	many	CASSEIETGTYEQYF	TGTGCCAGCAGTGAGATAGAGACCGGAACCTACGAGCAGTACTTC
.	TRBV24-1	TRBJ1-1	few	CATSDGAANTEAFF	TGTGCCACCAGTGATGGGGCAGCAAACACTGAAGCTTTCTTT
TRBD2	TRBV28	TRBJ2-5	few	CASSPGLAGELVTQYF	TGTGCCAGCAGTCCTGGACTAGCGGGAGAGTTGGTGACCCAGTACTTC